This is a list of T cell receptor beta chains from one sample in a study of blood T cell repertoires in COVID-19. Profiling relied on immunoSEQ multiplex PCR, and the TCRdb table lists in-frame clones only, not all of them. The table lists about 170,000 clones, 83% of them singletons. Source material: peripheral blood. These receptors came from a woman of 80 years or more with acute or convalescent COVID-19. Each CDR3 is given with its conserved first and last residue. D genes are given only for firm matches. Some rows mark clone size as missing; the rest say once, few, many or name a class of expanded clone.

V	D	J	size	DNA	CDR3
TRBV25-1	NA	TRBJ1-1	once	TGTGCCAGCAGTGAATTGGACAGTACCACTGAAGCTTTCTTT	CASSELDSTTEAFF
TRBV27	TRBD1	TRBJ1-2	NA	TGTGCCAGCAGTACCTCCGGGACAGGGGGCGCCGGCTATGGCTACACCTTC	CASSTSGTGGAGYGYTF
TRBV28	NA	TRBJ1-5	once	TGTGCCAGCAGTTCAATAACAGGTCGAACGCCGTATCAGCCCCAGCATTTT	CASSSITGRTPYQPQHF
TRBV2	NA	TRBJ1-2	once	TGTGCCAGCAGTGAAGTTCCGGGACAACTTTATGGCTACACCTTC	CASSEVPGQLYGYTF
TRBV19	NA	TRBJ1-1	NA	TGTGCCAGTAGCCTCTCGGACTCTAACACTGAAGCTTTCTTT	CASSLSDSNTEAFF
TRBV18	NA	TRBJ1-5	NA	TGTGCCAGCTCACCAAGGGGTATCAGCAATCAGCCCCAGCATTTT	CASSPRGISNQPQHF
TRBV30	NA	TRBJ2-5	NA	TGTGCCTGGAGTGGGCTTCAGGGAGGGGGACAAGAGACCCAGTACTTC	CAWSGLQGGGQETQYF
TRBV28	TRBD1	TRBJ1-4	NA	TGTGCCAGCAGGCGGGGACAGGGGCCGGGAGAAAAACTGTTTTTT	CASRRGQGPGEKLFF
TRBV12-3/TRBV12-4	NA	TRBJ2-1	NA	TGTGCCAGCAGCCAAGCCCTCAGGGGTGGAAAGTTCTTC	CASSQALRGGKFF
TRBV7-9	TRBD1	TRBJ1-1	once	TGTGCCAGCAGCCGTCGACAGGGGCGGACTGAAGCTTTCTTT	CASSRRQGRTEAFF
TRBV4-1	NA	TRBJ1-6	NA	TGCGCCAGCAGCCAAGATCTACTCTCCTCGGAGAGGACTTATTCACCCCTCCACTTT	CASSQDLLSSERTYSPLHF
TRBV2	NA	TRBJ2-1	NA	TGTGCCAGCAAGTCGACAGGCTGGGTGGACAATGAGCAGTTCTTC	CASKSTGWVDNEQFF
TRBV29-1	NA	TRBJ2-2	NA	TGCAGCGTTGATCGGGGGAACGCCGGGGAGCTGTTTTTT	CSVDRGNAGELFF
TRBV3-1/TRBV3-2	NA	TRBJ2-5	NA	TGTGCCAGCAGCCAAGATAGGAGAGAGACCCAGTACTTC	CASSQDRRETQYF
TRBV4-1	TRBD1	TRBJ2-1	NA	TGCGCCAGCAGCCTGGGACAGGGGGCTAAAAACTCCTACAATGAGCAGTTCTTC	CASSLGQGAKNSYNEQFF
TRBV25-1	NA	TRBJ1-4	NA	TGTGCCAGCAGTGCCGGGACTCCTTATAATGAAAAACTGTTTTTT	CASSAGTPYNEKLFF
TRBV6-6	NA	TRBJ1-2	NA	TGTGCCAGCAGTTACGGGGCGGGAGTCGCGAGTGGCTACACCTTC	CASSYGAGVASGYTF
TRBV18	TRBD1	TRBJ2-3	NA	TGTGCCAGCTCACCGATCCAGGGGGCGAAACGCACAGATACGCAGTATTTT	CASSPIQGAKRTDTQYF
TRBV19	NA	TRBJ1-1	NA	TGTGCCAGTAGCCGGGTGGAAGACGGAGCCACTGAAGCTTTCTTT	CASSRVEDGATEAFF
TRBV11-2	TRBD1	TRBJ2-6	NA	TGTGCCAGCAGCTTAAGACAGGGCTTCTCTGGGGCCAACGTCCTGACTTTC	CASSLRQGFSGANVLTF
TRBV6-5	TRBD1	TRBJ1-2	NA	TGTGCCAGCAGTTTAGGGACAGATACTGGCTACACCTTC	CASSLGTDTGYTF
TRBV4-1	NA	TRBJ1-3	NA	TGCGCCAGCAGCCAAATTGCGATCAACACCATATATTTT	CASSQIAINTIYF
TRBV19	NA	TRBJ2-1	NA	TGTGCCAGTAGATCGTTAGCCAATGAGCAGTTCTTC	CASRSLANEQFF
TRBV7-2	NA	TRBJ2-7	NA	TGTGCCAGCAGCTTAGGTTACGCCGGCGAGCAGTACTTC	CASSLGYAGEQYF
TRBV18	TRBD1	TRBJ1-1	NA	TGTGCCAGCTCACTAAAGACTGACAGGGCAACTGAAGCTTTCTTT	CASSLKTDRATEAFF
TRBV7-9	NA	TRBJ1-1	NA	TGTGCCGGAGCGTACGGCACCTCAGGGACTGAAGCTTTCTTT	CAGAYGTSGTEAFF
TRBV6-2/TRBV6-3	TRBD1	TRBJ1-2	few	TGTGCCAGCAGTTACTCAGGGACAGGGAGCGCCTATGGCTACACCTTC	CASSYSGTGSAYGYTF
TRBV11-2	TRBD2	TRBJ2-7	NA	TGTGCCAGCAGCGAGACTAGCGGGAGGGTTTACGAGCAGTACTTC	CASSETSGRVYEQYF
TRBV5-1	NA	TRBJ1-1	NA	TGCGCCAGCAGCTTGGTCGGGGAGGGGACTGAAGCTTTCTTT	CASSLVGEGTEAFF
TRBV7-9	TRBD1	TRBJ1-1	NA	TGTGCCAGCAGTCACGGACAGGCCAACACTGAAGCTTTCTTT	CASSHGQANTEAFF
TRBV3-1/TRBV3-2	NA	TRBJ2-2	NA	TGTGCCAGCAGCCAGATGGGACTCGCGAACACCGGGGAGCTGTTTTTT	CASSQMGLANTGELFF
TRBV11-2	NA	TRBJ1-2	NA	TGTGCCAGCAGTTTAGGACAGTTCTATGGCTACACCTTC	CASSLGQFYGYTF
TRBV9	NA	TRBJ1-2	NA	TGTGCCAGCAGCGTAGTGGCAGGTTACGTTGACTATGGCTACACCTTC	CASSVVAGYVDYGYTF
TRBV7-2	TRBD1	TRBJ1-2	few	TGTGCCAGCAGCTCTCGACAGGGGTCTAACTATGGCTACACCTTC	CASSSRQGSNYGYTF
TRBV6-2/TRBV6-3	TRBD1	TRBJ1-5	NA	TGTGCCAGCAGTTACCCGGGCAGGGGGCTTCGAAGCAATCAGCCCCAGCATTTT	CASSYPGRGLRSNQPQHF
TRBV6-1	TRBD1	TRBJ1-4	NA	TGTGCCAGCAGTGACCGGGACAGGGGTGAAAAACTGTTTTTT	CASSDRDRGEKLFF
TRBV19	NA	TRBJ1-3	NA	TGTGCCAGTAGTACTGGGCCCGGAAACACCATATATTTT	CASSTGPGNTIYF
TRBV30	TRBD1	TRBJ2-1	NA	TGTGCCTGGAGTGTAGGGGGCAGTGAGCAGTTCTTC	CAWSVGGSEQFF
TRBV28	TRBD1	TRBJ1-1	NA	TGTGCCAGCAGCTCCACCGGACAGGGGGCAGGTGAAGCTTTCTTT	CASSSTGQGAGEAFF
TRBV7-2	TRBD1	TRBJ1-6	NA	TGTGCCAGCAGCTTAACCGGGACAGCCTCATGGGCCTCGTATTCACCCCTCCACTTT	CASSLTGTASWASYSPLHF
TRBV6-1	NA	TRBJ2-3	NA	TGTGCCAGCAGTGAAACTAGAGATACGCAGTATTTT	CASSETRDTQYF
TRBV6-5	TRBD1	TRBJ2-3	once	TGTGCCAGCAGTTCTATCGGACAGGCTCTCACAGATACGCAGTATTTT	CASSSIGQALTDTQYF
TRBV29-1	NA	TRBJ2-1	NA	TGCAGCGTTCGGACAGATTACAATGAGCAGTTCTTC	CSVRTDYNEQFF
TRBV4-1	NA	TRBJ2-7	NA	TGCGCCAGCAGCCAAGAATCCGGACTCGGTTCCCAGTACTTC	CASSQESGLGSQYF
TRBV5-1	NA	TRBJ1-3	few	TGCGCCAGCAGCTCGTACCCGATACAGGCAGCTGGAAACACCATATATTTT	CASSSYPIQAAGNTIYF
TRBV5-5	TRBD1	TRBJ2-3	NA	TGTGCCAGCAGCACGATCACAGGGGTCGCAGATACGCAGTATTTT	CASSTITGVADTQYF
TRBV10-3	NA	TRBJ2-6	NA	TGTGCCATCAGTGATATACCCACAAAGACAGGCTCTGGGGCCAACGTCCTGACTTTC	CAISDIPTKTGSGANVLTF
TRBV19	NA	TRBJ1-5	NA	TGTGCCAGTAGTATCTCTCTTTCTCAGCCCCAGCATTTT	CASSISLSQPQHF
TRBV6-1	NA	TRBJ1-4	once	TGTGCCAGCAGTGAACAGGGTACAGGTGAAAAACTGTTTTTT	CASSEQGTGEKLFF
TRBV29-1	NA	TRBJ1-5	few	TGCAGCGTTGCCGAGGGCAATCAGCCCCAGCATTTT	CSVAEGNQPQHF
TRBV7-2	TRBD2	TRBJ2-1	NA	TGTGCCAGCAGCTTAGGGACTAGCGGAACCAATGAGCAGTTCTTC	CASSLGTSGTNEQFF
TRBV3-1/TRBV3-2	TRBD2	TRBJ2-1	NA	TGTGCCAGCAGCCAATGGACTAGCGGGGTAAGCTCCTACAATGAGCAGTTCTTC	CASSQWTSGVSSYNEQFF
TRBV28	TRBD1	TRBJ2-3	NA	TGTGCCACCCAGGACAGGGGGTTCAGAGCAGATACGCAGTATTTT	CATQDRGFRADTQYF
TRBV6-2/TRBV6-3	TRBD1	TRBJ1-2	NA	TGTGCCAGCAGCCCTGCAACGACAGGGGGCGCCTACTATGGCTACACCTTC	CASSPATTGGAYYGYTF
TRBV19	TRBD2	TRBJ2-2	NA	TGTGCCAGTAGTATAGATCCGGGTAGCGGGAGCGGAAACACCGGGGAGCTGTTTTTT	CASSIDPGSGSGNTGELFF
TRBV4-3	TRBD2	TRBJ2-7	NA	TGCGCCAGCAGCCGGACGAGCGGGACGGACTACGAGCAGTACTTC	CASSRTSGTDYEQYF